The 30 T cell receptor beta chains below were found in one sample sequenced in a study of tacrolimus-resistant gene-edited T cells for transplant recipients. The data were produced by immunoSEQ multiplex PCR, yet TCRdb's version contains in-frame clones alone and is incomplete. This sample has under 900 clones; around 40% occur once, and the top ten carry almost 80%. Stated treatment: CRISPR-Cas9 RNP knockout of FKBP12 using synthetic sgRNA#2. PBMCs were stimulated less than 7 hours with overlapping CMV pp65 and IE-1 peptide pools, then IFNgamma-secretion enriched. FKBP12 was knocked out on day 7 by electroporating Cas9 ribonucleoprotein. Culture with recombinant human IL-7 and IL-15 expanded the enriched CMV-specific T cells. Sequences were derived from a CMV-specific product grown in culture, sampled from cells with FKBP12 knockout. These receptors originate from a human donor in good health, a blood donor.

V gene TRBV3-1 (or the pseudogene TRBV3-2) combines with J gene TRBJ2-3, with D perhaps TRBD2 (6 bases). This CDR3 region has 15 residues. The ends were cut back, 2 bases at V and 4 bases at J, with 13 bases in the middle. CDR1 and CDR2 (germline): LGHDT, YNNKEL (reference sequence). The CDR3 protein is CASSQSGSQADTQYF. DNA of the CDR3: TGTGCCAGCAGCCAATCCGGGAGTCAGGCAGATACGCAGTATTTT.

V and J are TRBV30 and TRBJ1-2, with D possibly TRBD1 on 6 matching bases. Germline loops: CDR1 GTSNPN, CDR2 SVGIG (reference sequence). The CDR3 is 12 residues long. The V end was cut by 0 bases, the J end by 12 bases, with 14 bases between. The CDR3 coding sequence is TGTGCCTGGAGTGTACAACAGGGTGCTAACACCTTC. Its translation: CAWSVQQGANTF.

About this clone itself: Distinct nucleotide sequences in the sample also encode this CDR3. V usage is TRBV10-3 and J usage is TRBJ2-1; D is perhaps TRBD1 (5 bases). V lost 4 bases, J lost 7 bases, and 5 bases lay in between. Per the germline V gene, CDR1 is ENHRY and CDR2 is SYGVKD. The CDR3 contains 11 residues. This CDR3 reads CAISAGNEQFF. In DNA form, the CDR3 reads TGTGCCATCAGTGCAGGGAATGAGCAGTTCTTC.

The chain joins TRBV4-1 to TRBJ1-2; D call uncertain. The germline gives CDR1 MGHRA, CDR2 YSYEKL. The CDR3 has 14 residues. V gave up 4 bases and J gave up 9 bases, with 18 bases separating them. CDR3 region: CASSPISRWGSYTF. DNA for the CDR3: TGCGCCAGCAGCCCAATCAGTAGGTGGGGAAGCTACACCTTC.

The chain is built from TRBV6-5 and TRBJ1-2; no clear D. Trimming took off 10 bases at V and 2 bases at J, with 11 bases between the two ends. CDR3 length: 12 amino acids. Germline CDR1 is MNHEY and CDR2 is SVGAGI. For the CDR3, the DNA is TGTGCCACCCGGAGGGTCAACTATGGCTACACCTTC. This encodes CATRRVNYGYTF.

The rearrangement uses TRBV4-1 and TRBJ1-6; weak D call: TRBD1 (6 bases). This CDR3 is built from 15 residues. Germline CDR1 reads MGHRA; CDR2 reads YSYEKL. The germline V and J ends were trimmed by 3 bases and 8 bases, with 14 bases remaining between them. For the CDR3, the DNA is TGCGCCAGCAGCCAGGGGCGGGGGGCGTATTCACCCCTCCACTTT. Translation gives CASSQGRGAYSPLHF.

This clone is a singleton in its sample. The chain is built from TRBV2 and TRBJ2-2; tentative D call: TRBD1 (6 bases). Trimming stripped 11 bases from V and 7 bases from J, with 20 bases between. Germline V CDR1 and CDR2: SNHLY, FYNNEI. CDR3 length: 14 residues. The CDR3 here is CASQRASRGGELFF. The CDR3 DNA follows: TGTGCCTCCCAAAGGGCTAGCAGGGGCGGGGAGCTGTTTTTT. Looking up the rest from reference TRBV2 and TRBJ2-2 gives the full variable domain: EPEVTQTPSHQVTQMGQEVILRCVPISNHLYFYWYRQILGQKVEFLVSFYNNEISEKSEIFDDQFSVERPDGSNFTLKIRSTKLEDSAMYFCASQRASRGGELFFGEGSRLTVL.

V and J are TRBV7-7 and TRBJ2-1; no clear D. Germline V CDR1 and CDR2: SSHAT, FNYEAQ (reference sequence). CDR3 length equals 13 residues. Deletions cut 3 bases from V and 4 bases from J, with 7 bases between. The CDR3 here is CASSFDTYNEQFF. CDR3 DNA: TGTGCCAGCAGCTTTGACACGTACAATGAGCAGTTCTTC.

This chain uses TRBV28 with TRBJ1-2; 8 bases match TRBD1. Looked up from germline, CDR1 is MDHEN and CDR2 is SYDVKM. This CDR3 spans 14 amino acids. With V trimmed by 7 bases and J by 8 bases, 12 bases remained unmatched. CDR3 protein: CASTSRGQSQGYTF. The CDR3 coding sequence is TGTGCCAGCACCTCCAGGGGGCAATCTCAAGGCTACACCTTC.

V usage is TRBV18 and J usage is TRBJ1-6, with 7 bases lining up with TRBD1. Germline V CDR1 and CDR2: KGHSH, LQKENI. Trimming removed 4 bases from V and 4 bases from J; junction bases left unmatched: 4. This CDR3 has 15 amino acids. CDR3 loop: CASSREGQYNSPLHF. The DNA of the CDR3 is TGTGCCAGCTCACGAGAGGGACAGTATAATTCACCCCTCCACTTT.

This clone is medium-sized (0.01 to 0.1%). The V gene is TRBV4-1, the J gene TRBJ1-4; D is undetermined. CDR3 length: 15 residues. Trimming took 5 bases from V and 7 from J, leaving 17 bases between them. The germline CDR1 and CDR2 sequences are MGHRA and YSYEKL. CDR3 coding DNA: TGCGCCAGCAGCACCCTCCCGAGTCTGCCTGAAAAACTGTTTTTT. This translates into CASSTLPSLPEKLFF.

The genes are TRBV4-1 and TRBJ2-1; D gene ambiguous. The V end lost 1 base, the J end lost 9 bases, and 10 bases lay between the germline ends. The CDR3 extends over 13 amino acids. In germline, CDR1 is MGHRA, CDR2 YSYEKL. The CDR3 reads CASSQVWSGEQFF. The CDR3 DNA sequence: TGCGCCAGCAGCCAAGTTTGGTCCGGTGAGCAGTTCTTC.

The J gene is TRBJ2-1, the V gene TRBV7-9; 8 positions agree with TRBD1. CDR1 and CDR2 from the germline V gene are SEHNR and FQNEAQ (reference sequence). The CDR3 consists of 14 residues. With V trimmed by 5 bases and J by 7 bases, 7 bases remained unmatched. CDR3: CASSAPDRDNEQFF. CDR3 in DNA: TGTGCCAGCAGCGCCCCGGACAGGGATAATGAGCAGTTCTTC.

In this sample, this clone is medium-sized. V usage is TRBV3-1 (or the pseudogene TRBV3-2) and J usage is TRBJ2-1, with D perhaps given as TRBD1 or TRBD2 (5 bases each). CDR3 length: 13 residues. Germline V gene lookup returns CDR1 LGHDT and CDR2 YNNKEL (reference sequence). V was clipped by 0 bases and J by 13 bases, with 13 bases between them. CDR3 region: CASSQDPGTTQFF. Written as DNA, the CDR3 is TGTGCCAGCAGCCAAGATCCGGGGACCACACAGTTCTTC.

This clone was picked up a small number of times. The V call is TRBV6-5, the J call TRBJ1-5; the D gene is possibly TRBD1 (6 bases). CDR1 is MNHEY, CDR2 SVGAGI, per germline. The CDR3 has 13 residues. V was shortened by 7 bases and J by 7 bases, with 14 bases between the two germline ends. CDR3: CASTEGVGQPQHF. The CDR3 DNA is TGTGCCAGCACCGAGGGGGTAGGCCAGCCCCAGCATTTT.

By proportion, this clone is medium-sized. V usage is TRBV7-9 and J usage is TRBJ2-7, with 16 bases matching TRBD2. V shed 4 bases and J 6 bases; nucleotides not matched to a gene: 15. The length of the CDR3 is 19 residues. Germline lookup yields CDR1 SEHNR and CDR2 FQNEAQ (reference sequence). The CDR3 loop is CASSSKSGTSGRARSEQYF. The CDR3 DNA sequence: TGTGCCAGCAGCTCAAAATCCGGGACTAGCGGGAGGGCCCGGTCCGAGCAGTACTTC.

The chain uses TRBV9 and TRBJ1-2; weak D call: TRBD1 (6 bases). CDR1 SGDLS and CDR2 YYNGEE come from the germline V gene. V shed 3 bases and J shed 3 bases, with 15 bases lying between them. This CDR3 region has 15 residues. The CDR3 DNA reads as TGTGCCAGCAGCGCCGGGACACAGCATTACTATGGCTACACCTTC. Protein sequence: CASSAGTQHYYGYTF.

The rearrangement uses TRBV4-1 and TRBJ2-1, with D maybe TRBD2 (5 bases). The CDR3 covers 14 residues. Germline CDR1 reads MGHRA; CDR2 reads YSYEKL. The germline V and J ends were trimmed by 1 base and 7 bases, with 11 bases remaining between them. The CDR3 DNA reads TGCGCCAGCAGCCAAGCCCCGCGGGTTAATGAGCAGTTCTTC. Translated: CASSQAPRVNEQFF.

Comments on this clone: The identical CDR3 is also encoded by other nucleotide sequences in the sample. The rearrangement joins TRBV5-1 to TRBJ1-1; weak D call: TRBD1 (5 bases). The V gene's germline CDR1 is SGHRS and CDR2 YFSETQ. V lost 1 base and J 4 bases, leaving 17 bases between the germline ends. The CDR3 contains 16 residues. CDR3 bases: TGCGCCAGCAGCTTGTATTCCGGGGGGGGGTCCACTGAAGCTTTCTTT. Its protein is CASSLYSGGGSTEAFF.

V is TRBV10-3 and J is TRBJ2-1; the match to TRBD2 covers 14 bases. The J segment lost 7 bases and the V segment lost 5 bases, leaving 10 bases of the junction unmatched. CDR1 and CDR2 (germline): ENHRY, SYGVKD. The CDR3 spans 17 residues. The CDR3 DNA sequence: TGTGCCATCAGTCCGGGACTAGCGGGAGCGGCTAGGAATGAGCAGTTCTTC. Translated: CAISPGLAGAARNEQFF.

This clone showed up just a few times. The rearrangement joins TRBV7-7 to TRBJ2-2; D uncertain. The V gene lost 1 base and the J gene lost 6 bases, with 9 bases spanning the gap. Germline V gene data show CDR1 as SSHAT and CDR2 as FNYEAQ (reference sequence). The CDR3 loop spans 14 amino acids. The CDR3 coding sequence is TGTGCCAGCAGCTTAGAAGGGATCCCCGGGGAGCTGTTTTTT. Protein product: CASSLEGIPGELFF.

The rearrangement uses TRBV30 and TRBJ1-5; D unresolved. The germline V and J ends were trimmed by 1 base and 6 bases, with 16 bases remaining between them. The germline gives CDR1 GTSNPN, CDR2 SVGIG (reference sequence). CDR3 size: 15 residues. The CDR3 sequence is CAWSAHMGLSQPQHF. The CDR3 nucleotides are TGTGCCTGGAGTGCGCATATGGGGTTGAGTCAGCCCCAGCATTTT.

This rearrangement joins TRBV7-9 to TRBJ1-1; 10 bases are a match to TRBD1. Looked up from germline, CDR1 is SEHNR and CDR2 is FQNEAQ (reference sequence). Trimming removed 5 bases from V and 0 bases from J; junction bases left unmatched: 6. This CDR3 comprises 16 residues. CDR3: CASSGGQGTMNTEAFF. The CDR3 DNA reads as TGTGCCAGCAGCGGGGGACAGGGGACGATGAACACTGAAGCTTTCTTT.

The J gene is TRBJ2-1, the V gene TRBV21-1; the table gives TRBD2 as D, unverified against the DNA. TRBV21-1 is an annotated pseudogene. The CDR3 length is 13 residues. CDR3 nucleotide sequence: TGTGCCAGCAGCAAAGCGGAGGGAGACGAGCAGTTCTTC. Protein sequence: CASSKAEGDEQFF.

V gene TRBV6-4 combines with J gene TRBJ2-1; TRBD2 matches 11 bases. CDR1 is MRHNA, CDR2 SNTAGT, per germline. The CDR3 is 15 residues long. Trimming at V came to 5 bases and at J to 7 bases, leaving 7 bases not matched to a gene. This chain's CDR3 is CASSPTSGSGNEQFF. The CDR3 coding sequence is TGTGCCAGCAGTCCTACTAGCGGGAGTGGAAATGAGCAGTTCTTC.

The chain carries TRBV5-1 and TRBJ2-4; 7 nucleotides align to TRBD1. The germline V gene encodes CDR1 SGHRS and CDR2 YFSETQ. This CDR3 is built from 17 residues. The ends lost 0 bases at V and 2 bases at J; junction bases unmatched: 8. The CDR3 DNA reads TGCGCCAGCAGCTTGGAAGGGGGCGGCAGGCCCAAAAACATTCAGTACTTC. Its translation: CASSLEGGGRPKNIQYF.

By share, this clone counts as hyperexpanded. The chain employs TRBV5-1 and TRBJ1-3; tentatively, D is TRBD1 (6 bases). Germline V CDR1 and CDR2: SGHRS, YFSETQ. Trimming pared 4 bases from V and 0 bases from J, leaving 14 bases between. CDR3 length equals 16 residues. CDR3 in amino acids: CASSPDSQSSGNTIYF. The CDR3 coding sequence is TGCGCCAGCAGCCCGGACAGTCAGAGCTCTGGAAACACCATATATTTT.

CDR3 nucleotide sequence: TGTGCCAGCAGAAAGCGGGAGGCCTACTACAATGAGCAGTTCTTC. This codes for CASRKREAYYNEQFF. The chain joins TRBV6-5 to TRBJ2-1; 9 positions match TRBD2. There are 15 residues in the CDR3. J gave up 3 bases and V 6 bases, and 6 bases lay outside the gene matches. Germline CDR1 MNHEY, CDR2 SVGAGI.

The V call is TRBV7-9, the J call TRBJ2-3; a weak D match, TRBD1 (6 bases). Germline V gene data show CDR1 as SEHNR and CDR2 as FQNEAQ (reference sequence). This CDR3 has 17 residues. Trimming took 1 base from V and 1 from J, leaving 15 bases between them. The CDR3 nucleotides are TGTGCCAGCAGCTTAGGTGTAGCAGGGGAGCGCACAGATACGCAGTATTTT. Translation: CASSLGVAGERTDTQYF. Using reference TRBV7-9 and TRBJ2-3 for the parts outside the CDR3, the full variable domain is DTGVSQNPRHKITKRGQNVTFRCDPISEHNRLYWYRQTLGQGPEFLTYFQNEAQLEKSRLLSDRFSAERPKGSFSTLEIQRTEQGDSAMYLCASSLGVAGERTDTQYFGPGTRLTVL.

Sample share makes this clone medium-sized (0.01 to 0.1%). DNA of the CDR3: TGTGCCTGGAGTGACCCGGTGGTGGGGGGCCGCCAGCCCCAGCATTTT. Its translation: CAWSDPVVGGRQPQHF. The chain carries TRBV30 and TRBJ1-5; perhaps TRBD1 as D (6 bases). The CDR3 covers 16 residues. Germline CDR1 reads GTSNPN; CDR2 reads SVGIG (reference sequence). The germline V and J ends were trimmed by 1 base and 7 bases, with 20 bases remaining between them.